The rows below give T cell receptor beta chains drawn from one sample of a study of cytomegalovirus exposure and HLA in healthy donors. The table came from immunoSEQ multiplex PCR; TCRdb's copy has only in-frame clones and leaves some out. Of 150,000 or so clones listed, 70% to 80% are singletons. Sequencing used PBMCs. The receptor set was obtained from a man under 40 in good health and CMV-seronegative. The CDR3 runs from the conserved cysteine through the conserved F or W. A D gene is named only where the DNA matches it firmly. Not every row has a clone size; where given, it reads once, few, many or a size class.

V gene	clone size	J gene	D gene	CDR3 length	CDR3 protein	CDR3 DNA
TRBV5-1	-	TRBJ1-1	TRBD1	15	CASSPTLQGGTEAFF	TGCGCCAGCAGCCCCACGTTACAGGGGGGGACCGAAGCTTTCTTT
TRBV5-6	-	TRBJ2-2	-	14	CASSLGEDAGELFF	TGTGCCAGCAGCTTAGGGGAAGACGCCGGGGAGCTGTTTTTT
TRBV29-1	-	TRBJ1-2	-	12	CSVEAEDYGYTF	TGCAGCGTTGAAGCAGAAGACTATGGCTACACCTTC
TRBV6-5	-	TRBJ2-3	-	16	CASSYSSPALSDTQYF	TGTGCCAGCAGTTACTCTAGCCCAGCCTTGAGTGATACGCAGTATTTT
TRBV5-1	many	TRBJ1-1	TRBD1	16	CASSLDLTGQGSEAFF	TGCGCCAGCAGCTTGGATCTTACGGGACAGGGGAGTGAAGCTTTCTTT
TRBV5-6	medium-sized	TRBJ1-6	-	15	CASSVNRAPNSPLHF	TGTGCCAGCAGCGTGAACAGGGCCCCTAATTCACCCCTCCACTTT
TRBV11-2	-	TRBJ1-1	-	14	CASSLGVTNTEAFF	TGTGCCAGCAGCTTAGGGGTGACTAACACTGAAGCTTTCTTT
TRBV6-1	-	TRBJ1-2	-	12	CASTPGEHGYTF	TGTGCCAGCACTCCTGGGGAGCATGGCTACACCTTC
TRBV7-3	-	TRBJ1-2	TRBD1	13	CASSPTRTGGYTF	TGTGCCAGCAGCCCAACACGGACAGGGGGCTACACCTTC
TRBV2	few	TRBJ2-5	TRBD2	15	CASMRGLAGQETQYF	TGTGCCAGCATGCGCGGACTAGCGGGGCAAGAGACCCAGTACTTC
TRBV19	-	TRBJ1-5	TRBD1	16	CASSIKPSDRGEPQHF	TGTGCCAGTAGTATAAAGCCCTCGGACAGGGGGGAGCCCCAGCATTTT
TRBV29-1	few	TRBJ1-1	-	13	CSVERQRETEAFF	TGCAGCGTTGAGAGACAGCGGGAGACTGAAGCTTTCTTT
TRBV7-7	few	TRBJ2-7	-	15	CASSSGQPVIYEQYF	TGTGCCAGCAGCTCCGGACAGCCCGTCATCTACGAGCAGTACTTC
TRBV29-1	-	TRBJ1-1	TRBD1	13	CSVEIRGHTEAFF	TGCAGCGTTGAGATCAGGGGGCACACTGAAGCTTTCTTT
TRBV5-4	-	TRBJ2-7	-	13	CASSLVGGFEQYF	TGTGCCAGCAGCTTGGTGGGGGGATTCGAGCAGTACTTC
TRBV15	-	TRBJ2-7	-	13	CATSRDGFRGQYF	TGTGCCACCAGCAGAGATGGGTTCCGGGGGCAGTACTTC
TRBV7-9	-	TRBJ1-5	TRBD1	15	CASSLSGTGSQPQHF	TGTGCCAGCAGCTTAAGCGGGACAGGGAGTCAGCCCCAGCATTTT
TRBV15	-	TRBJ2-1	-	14	CATSRDPESNEQFF	TGTGCCACCAGCAGAGATCCAGAATCCAATGAGCAGTTCTTC
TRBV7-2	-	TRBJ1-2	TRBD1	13	CASSLDRGWGYTF	TGTGCCAGCAGCTTAGACAGGGGGTGGGGCTACACCTTC
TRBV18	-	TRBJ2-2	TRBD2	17	CASSTKTSGKNTGELFF	TGTGCCAGCTCGACAAAGACTAGCGGGAAGAACACCGGGGAGCTGTTTTTT
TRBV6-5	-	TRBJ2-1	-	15	CASSYSAGKYNEQFF	TGTGCCAGCAGTTACTCGGCGGGGAAATACAATGAGCAGTTCTTC
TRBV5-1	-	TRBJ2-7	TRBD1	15	CASSISGTGVNEQYF	TGCGCCAGCAGTATCTCTGGGACAGGGGTTAACGAGCAGTACTTC
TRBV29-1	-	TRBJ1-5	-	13	CSVGEDNNQPQHF	TGCAGCGTTGGGGAGGACAACAATCAGCCCCAGCATTTT
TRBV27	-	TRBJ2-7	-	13	CASSTGKSYEQYF	TGTGCCAGCAGTACGGGAAAGAGCTACGAGCAGTACTTC
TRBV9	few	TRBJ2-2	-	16	CASSVWGGRGTGELFF	TGTGCCAGCAGCGTCTGGGGGGGGCGGGGCACCGGGGAGCTGTTTTTT
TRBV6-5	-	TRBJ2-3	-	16	CASSSGTLTSTDTQYF	TGTGCCAGCAGTTCCGGGACACTTACTAGCACAGATACGCAGTATTTT
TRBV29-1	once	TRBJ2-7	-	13	CSVEGAGDYEQYF	TGCAGCGTTGAAGGGGCAGGGGACTACGAGCAGTACTTC
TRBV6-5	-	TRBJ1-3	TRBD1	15	CASTRQGGWGDTIYF	TGTGCCAGCACCCGACAAGGGGGCTGGGGGGACACCATATATTTT
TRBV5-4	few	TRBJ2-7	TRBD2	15	CASSPGVSGGDEQYF	TGTGCCAGCAGCCCCGGTGTTAGCGGGGGGGACGAGCAGTACTTC
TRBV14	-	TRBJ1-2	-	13	CASSQDQGGAYTF	TGTGCCAGCAGCCAAGATCAAGGGGGAGCCTACACCTTC
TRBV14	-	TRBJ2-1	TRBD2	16	CASSQDWLAGGQEQFF	TGTGCCAGCAGCCAAGATTGGCTAGCGGGGGGGCAGGAGCAGTTCTTC
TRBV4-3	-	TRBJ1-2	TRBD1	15	CASSQDSDRGIGYTF	TGCGCCAGCAGCCAAGACTCAGACAGGGGGATCGGCTACACCTTC
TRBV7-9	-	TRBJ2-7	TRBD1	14	CASSTQTGVYEQYF	TGTGCCAGCAGCACCCAGACAGGGGTCTACGAGCAGTACTTC
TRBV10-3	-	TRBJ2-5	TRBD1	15	CAISTDRTLQETQYF	TGTGCCATCAGTACGGACAGGACTCTCCAAGAGACCCAGTACTTC
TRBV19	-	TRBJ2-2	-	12	CASSPSPRELFF	TGTGCCAGTAGTCCGTCTCCCCGGGAGCTGTTTTTT
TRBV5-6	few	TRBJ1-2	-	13	CASSWAGGHGYTF	TGTGCCAGCAGCTGGGCCGGGGGGCATGGCTACACCTTC
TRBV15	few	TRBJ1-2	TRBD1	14	CATSQGQVTGGYTF	TGTGCCACCAGCCAGGGACAGGTTACGGGTGGCTACACCTTC
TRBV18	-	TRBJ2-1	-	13	CASSPGTYNEQFF	TGTGCCAGCTCACCCGGGACCTACAATGAGCAGTTCTTC
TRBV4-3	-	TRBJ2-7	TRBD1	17	CASSQEGLTGGSYEQYF	TGCGCCAGCAGCCAAGAGGGGTTGACAGGGGGCTCCTACGAGCAGTACTTC
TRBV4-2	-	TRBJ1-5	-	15	CASSQTDQSNQPQHF	TGTGCCAGCAGCCAGACAGACCAGAGCAATCAGCCCCAGCATTTT
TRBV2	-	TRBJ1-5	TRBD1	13	CASNPTGNQPQHF	TGTGCCAGCAATCCGACAGGGAATCAGCCCCAGCATTTT
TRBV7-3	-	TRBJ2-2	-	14	CASSLTGGTGELFF	TGTGCCAGCAGCTTAACGGGGGGCACCGGGGAGCTGTTTTTT
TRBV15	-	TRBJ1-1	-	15	CATSRGKRLNTEAFF	TGTGCCACCAGCAGAGGAAAACGGTTGAACACTGAAGCTTTCTTT
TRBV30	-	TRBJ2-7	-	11	CAWDSAYEQYF	TGTGCCTGGGACAGCGCCTACGAGCAGTACTTC
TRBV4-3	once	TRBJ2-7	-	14	CASSQDEAAYEQYF	TGCGCCAGCAGCCAAGATGAAGCCGCCTACGAGCAGTACTTC
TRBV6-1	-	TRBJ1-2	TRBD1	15	CASSETDRGLIGYTF	TGTGCCAGCAGTGAAACGGACAGGGGGCTGATTGGCTACACCTTC
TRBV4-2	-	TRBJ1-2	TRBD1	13	CASSQETGFGYTF	TGTGCCAGCAGCCAAGAGACAGGGTTTGGCTACACCTTC
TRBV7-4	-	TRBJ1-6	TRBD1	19	CASSLEAGGMWSYNSPLHF	TGTGCCAGCAGCTTAGAGGCAGGGGGAATGTGGTCCTATAATTCACCCCTCCACTTT
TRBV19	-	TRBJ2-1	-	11	CASSISNEQFF	TGTGCCAGTAGTATCTCCAATGAGCAGTTCTTC
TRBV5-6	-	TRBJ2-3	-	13	CASKAGGGDTQYF	TGTGCCAGCAAGGCAGGGGGAGGTGATACGCAGTATTTT
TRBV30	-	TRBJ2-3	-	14	CAWGAWASTDTQYF	TGTGCCTGGGGGGCGTGGGCTAGCACAGATACGCAGTATTTT
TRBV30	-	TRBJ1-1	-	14	CAWRDPRGYTEAFF	TGTGCCTGGAGGGACCCCAGGGGCTACACTGAAGCTTTCTTT
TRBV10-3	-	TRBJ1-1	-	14	CAISEPAMNTEAFF	TGTGCCATCAGTGAGCCAGCGATGAACACTGAAGCTTTCTTT
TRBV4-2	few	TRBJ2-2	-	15	CASSQAGANTGELFF	TGTGCCAGCAGCCAAGCGGGGGCGAACACCGGGGAGCTGTTTTTT
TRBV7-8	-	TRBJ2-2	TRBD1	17	CASSLTRGGAGTGELFF	TGTGCCAGCAGCTTAACAAGAGGGGGCGCAGGCACCGGGGAGCTGTTTTTT
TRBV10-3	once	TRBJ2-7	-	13	CAITMGGAREQYF	TGTGCCATCACCATGGGGGGGGCACGGGAGCAGTACTTC
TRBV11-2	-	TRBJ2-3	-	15	CASTRWTDYVDTQYF	TGTGCCAGCACCAGATGGACAGACTACGTCGATACGCAGTATTTT
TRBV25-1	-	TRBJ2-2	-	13	CASSGDNRGELFF	TGTGCCAGCAGTGGGGACAACCGAGGGGAGCTGTTTTTT